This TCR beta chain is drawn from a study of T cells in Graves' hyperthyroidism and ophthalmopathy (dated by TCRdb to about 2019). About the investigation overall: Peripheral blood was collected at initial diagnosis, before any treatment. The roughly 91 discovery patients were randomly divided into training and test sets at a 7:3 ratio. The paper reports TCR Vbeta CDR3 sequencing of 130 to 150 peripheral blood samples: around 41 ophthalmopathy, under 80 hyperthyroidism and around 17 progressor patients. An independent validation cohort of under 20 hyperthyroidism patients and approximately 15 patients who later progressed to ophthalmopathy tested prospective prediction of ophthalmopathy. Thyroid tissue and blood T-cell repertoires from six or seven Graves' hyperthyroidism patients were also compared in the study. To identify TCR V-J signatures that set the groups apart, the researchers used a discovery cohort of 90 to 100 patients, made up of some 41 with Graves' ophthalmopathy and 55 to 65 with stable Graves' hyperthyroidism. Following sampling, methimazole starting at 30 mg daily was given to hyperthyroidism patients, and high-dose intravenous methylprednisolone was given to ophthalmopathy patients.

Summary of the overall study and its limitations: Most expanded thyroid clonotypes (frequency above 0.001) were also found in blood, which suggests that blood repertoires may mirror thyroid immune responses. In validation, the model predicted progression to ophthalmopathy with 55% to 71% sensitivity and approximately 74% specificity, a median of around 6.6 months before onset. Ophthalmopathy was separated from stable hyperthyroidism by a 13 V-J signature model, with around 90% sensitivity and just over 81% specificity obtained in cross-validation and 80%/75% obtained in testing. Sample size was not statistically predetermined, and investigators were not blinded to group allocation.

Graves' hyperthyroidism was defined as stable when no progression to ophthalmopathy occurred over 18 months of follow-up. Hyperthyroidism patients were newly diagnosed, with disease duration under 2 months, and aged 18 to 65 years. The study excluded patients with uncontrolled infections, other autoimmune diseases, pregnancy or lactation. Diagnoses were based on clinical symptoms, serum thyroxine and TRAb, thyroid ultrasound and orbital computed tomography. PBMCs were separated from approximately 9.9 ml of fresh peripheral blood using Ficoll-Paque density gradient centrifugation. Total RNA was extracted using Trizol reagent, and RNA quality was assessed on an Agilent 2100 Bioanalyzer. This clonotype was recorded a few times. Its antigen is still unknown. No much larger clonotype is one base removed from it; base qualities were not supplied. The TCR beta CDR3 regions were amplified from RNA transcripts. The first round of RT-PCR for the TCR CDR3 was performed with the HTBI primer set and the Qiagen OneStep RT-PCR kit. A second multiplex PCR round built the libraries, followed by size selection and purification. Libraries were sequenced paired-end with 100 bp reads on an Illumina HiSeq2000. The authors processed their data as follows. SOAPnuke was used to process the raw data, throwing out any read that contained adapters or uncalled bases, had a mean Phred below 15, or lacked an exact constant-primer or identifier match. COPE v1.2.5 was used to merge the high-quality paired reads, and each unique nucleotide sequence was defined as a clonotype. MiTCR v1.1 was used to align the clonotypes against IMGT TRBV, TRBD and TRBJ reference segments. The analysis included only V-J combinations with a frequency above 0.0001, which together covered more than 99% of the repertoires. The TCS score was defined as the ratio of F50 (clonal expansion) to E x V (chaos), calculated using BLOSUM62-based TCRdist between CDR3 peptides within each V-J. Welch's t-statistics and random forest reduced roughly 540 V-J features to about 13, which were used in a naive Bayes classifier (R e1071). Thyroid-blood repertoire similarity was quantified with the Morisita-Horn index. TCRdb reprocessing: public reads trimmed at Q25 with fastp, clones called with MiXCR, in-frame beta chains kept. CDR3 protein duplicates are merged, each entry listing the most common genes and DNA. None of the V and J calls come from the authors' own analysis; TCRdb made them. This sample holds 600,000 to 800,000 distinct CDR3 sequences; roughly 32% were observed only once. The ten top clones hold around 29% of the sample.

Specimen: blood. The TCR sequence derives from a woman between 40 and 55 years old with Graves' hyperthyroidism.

The nucleotide sequence reads as follows: TGTGCTAGTGGTTTTACAGGGCTAGGGCAAGAGACCCAGTACTTC. It translates to CASGFTGLGQETQYF. The chain couples TRBV12-5 to TRBJ2-5; the D segment could be TRBD1, given 6 matching bases. Measured from the cysteine to the phenylalanine, the CDR3 is 15 residues long. Left in the record is the CDR3 DNA by itself, 45 bases read in frame from the first base. V is cut by 3 bases and J by 2 bases, and the space between the germline ends is 13 bases. For CDR1 and CDR2, the germline V gene lists LGHNT and FRNRAP.